This T cell receptor beta chain was found in a study of T cells in Graves' hyperthyroidism and ophthalmopathy. Study findings and constraints: Ophthalmopathy and stable hyperthyroidism were told apart by a 13 V-J model.

This clonotype appeared a few times. What it recognizes is unknown. Based on clinical symptoms, serum thyroxine and TRAb, thyroid ultrasound and orbital computed tomography, diagnoses were reached. Authors of the study amplified TCR beta CDR3 regions from RNA transcripts. An initial round of RT-PCR targeting the TCR CDR3 relied on the HTBI primer set. TCRdb reprocessed the multiplex PCR reads with MiXCR, giving one entry per CDR3 protein. The table includes about half a million distinct CDR3 sequences, 24% detected once. Germline lookup yields CDR1 DFQATT and CDR2 SNEGSKA (reference sequence). Trimming pared 6 bases from V and 1 base from J, leaving 19 bases between. The CDR3 length is 15 residues.

The receptor's source is a young woman with Graves' ophthalmopathy. The chain combines TRBV20-1 with TRBJ2-7; D remains ambiguous. Sequenced material: blood. The CDR3 sequence: CSAASPRRLSYEQYF. CDR3 bases: TGCAGTGCAGCAAGCCCGAGACGGCTGTCCTACGAGCAGTACTTC.